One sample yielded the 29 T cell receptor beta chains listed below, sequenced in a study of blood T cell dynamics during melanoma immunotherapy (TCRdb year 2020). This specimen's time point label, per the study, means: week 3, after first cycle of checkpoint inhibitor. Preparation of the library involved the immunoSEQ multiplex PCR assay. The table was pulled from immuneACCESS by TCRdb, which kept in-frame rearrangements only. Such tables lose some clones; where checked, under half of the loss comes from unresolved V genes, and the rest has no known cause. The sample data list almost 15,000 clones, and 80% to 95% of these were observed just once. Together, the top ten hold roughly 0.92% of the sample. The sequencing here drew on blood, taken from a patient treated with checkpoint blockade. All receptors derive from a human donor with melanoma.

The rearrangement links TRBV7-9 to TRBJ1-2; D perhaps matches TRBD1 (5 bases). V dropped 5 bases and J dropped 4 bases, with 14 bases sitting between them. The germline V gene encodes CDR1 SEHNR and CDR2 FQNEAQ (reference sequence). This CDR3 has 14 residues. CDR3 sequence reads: CASSPPQGIYGYTF. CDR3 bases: TGTGCCAGCAGCCCCCCTCAGGGTATCTATGGCTACACCTTC.

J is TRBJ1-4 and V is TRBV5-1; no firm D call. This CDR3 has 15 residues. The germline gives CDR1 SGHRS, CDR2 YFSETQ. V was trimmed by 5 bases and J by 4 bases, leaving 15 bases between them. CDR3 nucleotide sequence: TGCGCCAGCAGTGATTCGGGATTTTTTAATGAAAAACTGTTTTTT. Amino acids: CASSDSGFFNEKLFF. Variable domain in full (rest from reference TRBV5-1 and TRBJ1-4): KAGVTQTPRYLIKTRGQQVTLSCSPISGHRSVSWYQQTPGQGLQFLFEYFSETQRNKGNFPGRFSGRQFSNSRSEMNVSTLELGDSALYLCASSDSGFFNEKLFFGSGTQLSVL.

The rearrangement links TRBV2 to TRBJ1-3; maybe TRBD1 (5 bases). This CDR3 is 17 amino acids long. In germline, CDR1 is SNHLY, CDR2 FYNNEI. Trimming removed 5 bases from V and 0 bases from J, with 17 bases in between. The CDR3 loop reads CASSRTLVPHSGNTIYF. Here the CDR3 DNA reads TGTGCCAGCAGTAGGACATTAGTCCCCCACTCTGGAAACACCATATATTTT.

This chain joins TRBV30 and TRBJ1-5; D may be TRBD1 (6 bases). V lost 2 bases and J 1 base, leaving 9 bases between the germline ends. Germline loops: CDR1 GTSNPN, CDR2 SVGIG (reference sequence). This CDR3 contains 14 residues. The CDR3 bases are TGTGCCTGGAGTAGGGGGGTGAGCAATCAGCCCCAGCATTTT. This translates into CAWSRGVSNQPQHF. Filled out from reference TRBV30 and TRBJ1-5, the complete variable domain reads SQTIHQWPATLVQPVGSPLSLECTVEGTSNPNLYWYRQAAGRGLQLLFYSVGIGQISSEVPQNLSASRPQDRQFILSSKKLLLSDSGFYLCAWSRGVSNQPQHFGDGTRLSIL.

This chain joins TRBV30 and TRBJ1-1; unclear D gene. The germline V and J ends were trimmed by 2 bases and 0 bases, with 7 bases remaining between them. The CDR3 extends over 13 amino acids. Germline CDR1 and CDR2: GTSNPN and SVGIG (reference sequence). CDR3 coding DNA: TGTGCCTGGAGTAGCCGGATGAACACTGAAGCTTTCTTT. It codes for CAWSSRMNTEAFF.

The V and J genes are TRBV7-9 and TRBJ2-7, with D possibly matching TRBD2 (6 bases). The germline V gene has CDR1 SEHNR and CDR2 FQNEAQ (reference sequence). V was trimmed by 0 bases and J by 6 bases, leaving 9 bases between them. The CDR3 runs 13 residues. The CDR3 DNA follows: TGTGCCAGCAGCTTAGCTCCGGGAGTCGAGCAGTACTTC. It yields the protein CASSLAPGVEQYF.

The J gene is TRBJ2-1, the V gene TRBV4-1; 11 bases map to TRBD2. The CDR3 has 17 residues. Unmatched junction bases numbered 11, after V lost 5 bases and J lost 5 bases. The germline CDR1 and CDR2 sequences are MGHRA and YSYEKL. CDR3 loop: CASSFRLAGHVNNEQFF. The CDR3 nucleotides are TGCGCCAGCAGCTTTCGACTAGCGGGACACGTGAACAATGAGCAGTTCTTC.

This CDR3 reads CASTHRGTDTQYF. The CDR3 DNA sequence: TGTGCCAGTACTCACAGGGGGACAGATACGCAGTATTTT. The chain recombines TRBV11-3 with TRBJ2-3; 8 bases line up with TRBD1. CDR1 and CDR2 from the germline V gene are SGHNT and YENEEA. The V and J ends lost 9 bases and 3 bases, in that order; junction bases with no gene match: 5. The CDR3 loop spans 13 amino acids.

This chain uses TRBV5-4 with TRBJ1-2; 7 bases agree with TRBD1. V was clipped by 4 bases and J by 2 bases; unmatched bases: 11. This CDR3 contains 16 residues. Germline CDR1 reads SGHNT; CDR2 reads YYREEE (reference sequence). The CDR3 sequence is CASSPGQAGMNYGYTF. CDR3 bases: TGTGCCAGCAGCCCTGGACAGGCAGGAATGAACTATGGCTACACCTTC.

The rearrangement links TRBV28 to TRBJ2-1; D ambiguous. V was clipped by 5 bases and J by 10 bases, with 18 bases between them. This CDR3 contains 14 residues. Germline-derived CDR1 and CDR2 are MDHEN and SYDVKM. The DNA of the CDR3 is TGTGCCAGCAGTCCCAGGCCCCGGCAGGTAGAGCAGTTCTTC. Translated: CASSPRPRQVEQFF.

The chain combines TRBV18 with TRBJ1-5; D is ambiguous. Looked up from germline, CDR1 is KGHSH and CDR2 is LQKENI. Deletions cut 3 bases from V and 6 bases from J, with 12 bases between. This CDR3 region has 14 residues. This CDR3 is CASSPKVSPQPQHF. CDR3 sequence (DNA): TGTGCCAGCTCACCTAAGGTCAGTCCTCAGCCCCAGCATTTT. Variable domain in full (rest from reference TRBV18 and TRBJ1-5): NAGVMQNPRHLVRRRGQEARLRCSPMKGHSHVYWYRQLPEEGLKFMVYLQKENIIDESGMPKERFSAEFPKEGPSILRIQQVVRGDSAAYFCASSPKVSPQPQHFGDGTRLSIL.

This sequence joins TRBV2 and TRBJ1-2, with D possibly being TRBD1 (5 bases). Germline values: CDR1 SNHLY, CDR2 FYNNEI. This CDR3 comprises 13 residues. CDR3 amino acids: CAPPVGVSYGYTF. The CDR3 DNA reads TGTGCACCTCCCGTGGGGGTAAGCTATGGCTACACCTTC.

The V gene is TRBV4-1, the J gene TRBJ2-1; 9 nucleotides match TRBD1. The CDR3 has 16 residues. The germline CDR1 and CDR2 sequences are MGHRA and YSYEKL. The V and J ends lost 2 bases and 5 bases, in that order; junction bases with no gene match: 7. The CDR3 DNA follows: TGCGCCAGCAGCCAACCGGGACAGGGATCCCACAATGAGCAGTTCTTC. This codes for CASSQPGQGSHNEQFF.

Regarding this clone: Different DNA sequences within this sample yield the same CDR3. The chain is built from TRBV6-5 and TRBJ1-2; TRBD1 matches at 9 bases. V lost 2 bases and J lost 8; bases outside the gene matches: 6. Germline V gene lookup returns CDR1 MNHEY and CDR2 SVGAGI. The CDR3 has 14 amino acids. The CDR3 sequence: CASSYGDRGSGYTF. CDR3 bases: TGTGCCAGCAGTTACGGTGACAGGGGGTCCGGCTACACCTTC.

CDR3 in amino acids: CASSLEQGNQFF. As DNA, the CDR3 is TGTGCCAGCAGCTTAGAACAGGGAAATCAGTTCTTC. The J gene is TRBJ2-1, the V gene TRBV13; D might be TRBD1 (6 bases). The length of the CDR3 is 12 residues. Trimming took 1 base from V and 13 from J, leaving 11 bases between them. Germline V gene lookup returns CDR1 PRHDT and CDR2 FYEKMQ (reference sequence). Full variable domain (missing parts from reference TRBV13 and TRBJ2-1): AAGVIQSPRHLIKEKRETATLKCYPIPRHDTVYWYQQGPGQDPQFLISFYEKMQSDKGSIPDRFSAQQFSDYHSELNMSSLELGDSALYFCASSLEQGNQFFGPGTRLTVL.

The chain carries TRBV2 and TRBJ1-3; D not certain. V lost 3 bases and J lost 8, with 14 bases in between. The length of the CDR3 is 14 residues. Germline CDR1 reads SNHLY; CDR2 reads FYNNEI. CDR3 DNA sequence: TGTGCCAGCAGTGAGGGAGTATTCGGCTACACCATATATTTT. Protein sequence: CASSEGVFGYTIYF.

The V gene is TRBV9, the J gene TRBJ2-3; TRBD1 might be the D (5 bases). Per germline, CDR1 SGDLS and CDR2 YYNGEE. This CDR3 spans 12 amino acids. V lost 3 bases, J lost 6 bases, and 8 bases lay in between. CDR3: CASSAKGDTQYF. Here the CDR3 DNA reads TGTGCCAGCAGCGCAAAGGGGGATACGCAGTATTTT.

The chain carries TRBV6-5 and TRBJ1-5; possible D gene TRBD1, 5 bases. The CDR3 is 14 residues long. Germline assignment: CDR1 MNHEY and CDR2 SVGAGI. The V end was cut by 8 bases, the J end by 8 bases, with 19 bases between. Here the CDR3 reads CASGRDSSREPQHF. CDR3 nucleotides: TGTGCCAGCGGACGGGACTCCTCAAGGGAGCCCCAGCATTTT.

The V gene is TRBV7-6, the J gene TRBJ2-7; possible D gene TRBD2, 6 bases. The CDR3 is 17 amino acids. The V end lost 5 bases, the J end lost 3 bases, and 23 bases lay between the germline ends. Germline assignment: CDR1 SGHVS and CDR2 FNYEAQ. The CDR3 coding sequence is TGTGCCAGCAGCCCCAGGATAGCGGAGTTCCCCGTCTACGAGCAGTACTTC. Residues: CASSPRIAEFPVYEQYF.

CDR3 in DNA: TGTGCCTGGAGTGTACTAGGACAGGGAGGCCCTGAAGCTTTCTTT. Protein: CAWSVLGQGGPEAFF. The rearrangement uses TRBV30 and TRBJ1-1; TRBD1 agrees at 8 bases. V was clipped by 0 bases and J by 6 bases; unmatched bases: 9. From germline, CDR1 is GTSNPN and CDR2 SVGIG (reference sequence). The CDR3 covers 15 residues.

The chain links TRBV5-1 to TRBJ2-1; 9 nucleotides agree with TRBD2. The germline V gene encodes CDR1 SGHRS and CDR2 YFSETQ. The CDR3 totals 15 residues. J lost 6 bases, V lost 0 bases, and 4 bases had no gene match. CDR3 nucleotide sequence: TGCGCCAGCAGCTTGGCCGCGGGAGGGCTCAATGAGCAGTTCTTC. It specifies CASSLAAGGLNEQFF.

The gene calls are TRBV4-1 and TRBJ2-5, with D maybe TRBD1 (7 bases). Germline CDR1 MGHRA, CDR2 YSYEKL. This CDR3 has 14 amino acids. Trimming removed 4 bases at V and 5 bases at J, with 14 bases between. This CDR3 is CASSPPGGSETQYF. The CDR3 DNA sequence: TGCGCCAGCAGCCCGCCAGGGGGGTCCGAGACCCAGTACTTC.

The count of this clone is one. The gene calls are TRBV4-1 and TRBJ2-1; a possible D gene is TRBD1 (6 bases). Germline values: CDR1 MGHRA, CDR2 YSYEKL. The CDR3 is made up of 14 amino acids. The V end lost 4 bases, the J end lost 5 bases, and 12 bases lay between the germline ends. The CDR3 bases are TGCGCCAGCAGCCCCGTGACAGGAAACAATGAGCAGTTCTTC. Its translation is CASSPVTGNNEQFF.

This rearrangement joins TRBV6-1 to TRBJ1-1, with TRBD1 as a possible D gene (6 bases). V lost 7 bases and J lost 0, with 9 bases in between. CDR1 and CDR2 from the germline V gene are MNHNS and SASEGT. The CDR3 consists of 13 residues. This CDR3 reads CASNGQLNTEAFF. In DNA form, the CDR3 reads TGTGCCAGCAATGGACAGTTGAACACTGAAGCTTTCTTT.

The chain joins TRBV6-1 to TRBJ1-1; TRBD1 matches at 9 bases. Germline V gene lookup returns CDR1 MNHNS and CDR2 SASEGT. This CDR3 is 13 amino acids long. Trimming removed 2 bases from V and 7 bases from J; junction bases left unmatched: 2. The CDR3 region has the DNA TGTGCCAGCAGTGAACGGGGACAGGGTGAAGCTTTCTTT. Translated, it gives CASSERGQGEAFF.

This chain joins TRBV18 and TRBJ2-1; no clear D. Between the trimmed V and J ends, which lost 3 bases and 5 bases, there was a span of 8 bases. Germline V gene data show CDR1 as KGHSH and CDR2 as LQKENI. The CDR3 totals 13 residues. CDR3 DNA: TGTGCCAGCTCACCGGACCAGCACAATGAGCAGTTCTTC. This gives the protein CASSPDQHNEQFF.

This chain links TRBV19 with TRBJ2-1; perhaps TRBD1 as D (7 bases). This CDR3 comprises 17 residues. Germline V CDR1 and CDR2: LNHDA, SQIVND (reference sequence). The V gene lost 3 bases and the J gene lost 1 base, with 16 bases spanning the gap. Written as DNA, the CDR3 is TGTGCCAGTAGTATCCGAACGACAGGGAGGTCCTACAATGAGCAGTTCTTC. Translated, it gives CASSIRTTGRSYNEQFF. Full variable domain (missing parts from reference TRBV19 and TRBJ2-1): DGGITQSPKYLFRKEGQNVTLSCEQNLNHDAMYWYRQDPGQGLRLIYYSQIVNDFQKGDIAEGYSVSREKKESFPLTVTSAQKNPTAFYLCASSIRTTGRSYNEQFFGPGTRLTVL.

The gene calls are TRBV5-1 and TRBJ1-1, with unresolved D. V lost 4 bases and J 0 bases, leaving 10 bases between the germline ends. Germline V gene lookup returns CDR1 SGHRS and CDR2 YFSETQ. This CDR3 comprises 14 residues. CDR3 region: CASSTDTVNTEAFF. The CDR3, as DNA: TGCGCCAGCAGCACAGACACGGTGAACACTGAAGCTTTCTTT.

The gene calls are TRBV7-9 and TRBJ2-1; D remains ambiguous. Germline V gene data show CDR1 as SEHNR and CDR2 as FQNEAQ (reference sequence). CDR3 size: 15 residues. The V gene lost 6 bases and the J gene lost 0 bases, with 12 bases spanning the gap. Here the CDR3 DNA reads TGTGCCAGCAGAGGCTTTCTAATCTCCTACAATGAGCAGTTCTTC. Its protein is CASRGFLISYNEQFF.